Presented here are 31 T cell receptor beta chains from one specimen sequenced in a study of T cell changes during pregnancy in multiple sclerosis. Method: immunoSEQ multiplex PCR; TCRdb's copy keeps in-frame clones and lacks some. The table shows under 50,000 clones, with almost 90% occurring only once. The sample here was peripheral blood, taken in the first trimester of pregnancy. The source is a female donor in good health, enrolled as a control in a pregnancy study.

The chain couples TRBV5-1 to TRBJ2-7; D is perhaps TRBD2 (6 bases). V was cut by 4 bases and J by 0 bases, with 17 bases left in between. The CDR3 has 16 residues. Germline V gene sequence: CDR1 SGHRS, CDR2 YFSETQ. CDR3 nucleotide sequence: TGCGCCAGCAGCCTGCGTACGGTAGCGGCCTCCTACGAGCAGTACTTC. Amino acids: CASSLRTVAASYEQYF.

This clone came up once. This rearrangement joins TRBV7-9 to TRBJ1-6; no clear D. The CDR3 covers 15 residues. The V gene's germline CDR1 is SEHNR and CDR2 FQNEAQ (reference sequence). Trimming took off 3 bases at V and 5 bases at J, with 11 bases between the two ends. The CDR3 region is CASSLYSGNNSPLHF. CDR3 nucleotide sequence: TGTGCCAGCAGCTTGTACAGCGGGAATAATTCACCCCTCCACTTT.

V is TRBV6-5 and J is TRBJ1-3; tentative D call: TRBD1 (5 bases). The CDR3 loop spans 13 amino acids. Per the germline V gene, CDR1 is MNHEY and CDR2 is SVGAGI. V was shortened by 2 bases and J by 8 bases, with 10 bases between the two germline ends. As DNA, the CDR3 is TGTGCCAGCAGTTACCCTGGGGGGGACACCATATATTTT. It codes for CASSYPGGDTIYF.

This chain connects TRBV4-3 to TRBJ2-6; D perhaps matches TRBD1 (6 bases). The ends were cut back, 2 bases at V and 4 bases at J, with 18 bases in the middle. Per the germline V gene, CDR1 is LGHNA and CDR2 is YSLEER. The CDR3 is 18 residues long. CDR3 residues: CASSQTQGNLGGANVLTF. CDR3 coding DNA: TGCGCCAGCAGCCAAACCCAGGGGAACCTGGGGGGGGCCAACGTCCTGACTTTC.

This clone occurred once. The chain carries TRBV28 and TRBJ1-1, with D possibly TRBD1 on 6 matching bases. V was trimmed by 7 bases and J by 5 bases, leaving 20 bases between them. Germline lookup yields CDR1 MDHEN and CDR2 SYDVKM. CDR3 length equals 15 residues. The DNA of the CDR3 is TGTGCCAGCAAAACCGATTCTCAGGGGAGTACTGAAGCTTTCTTT. Its translation is CASKTDSQGSTEAFF. Supplemented by reference TRBV28 and TRBJ1-1, the full variable domain reads DVKVTQSSRYLVKRTGEKVFLECVQDMDHENMFWYRQDPGLGLRLIYFSYDVKMKEKGDIPEGYSVSREKKERFSLILESASTNQTSMYLCASKTDSQGSTEAFFGQGTRLTVV.

The chain recombines TRBV18 with TRBJ2-5; D is undetermined. Germline V gene data show CDR1 as KGHSH and CDR2 as LQKENI. V lost 6 bases, J lost 0 bases, and 5 bases lay in between. CDR3 length: 12 residues. CDR3 in amino acids: CASSSYQETQYF. The CDR3 DNA reads as TGTGCCAGCTCCTCGTACCAAGAGACCCAGTACTTC.

The chain links TRBV29-1 to TRBJ2-3; 7 bases agree with TRBD1. CDR1 is SQVTM and CDR2 is ANQGSEA in the germline V gene. The CDR3 sequence is 14 residues long. V trimming: 7 bases; J trimming: 3 bases; junction bases outside the gene matches: 10. In DNA, the CDR3 is TGCAGCGCCATCGACAGGGCGTCAACAGATACGCAGTATTTT. Translated: CSAIDRASTDTQYF.

This sequence joins TRBV4-2 and TRBJ2-5; 7 nucleotides match TRBD1. The CDR3 is 15 residues long. Germline V CDR1 and CDR2: LGHNA, YNFKEQ. With V trimmed by 2 bases and J by 1 base, 4 bases remained unmatched. The DNA for the CDR3 is TGTGCCAGCAGCCAAAGGACAGGTGCCCAAGAGACCCAGTACTTC. It translates to CASSQRTGAQETQYF.

This clone was seen only a few times. The chain is built from TRBV28 and TRBJ1-4, with 7 bases matching TRBD1. J gave up 12 bases and V 11 bases, and 9 bases lay outside the gene matches. Germline V CDR1 and CDR2: MDHEN, SYDVKM. The CDR3 contains 11 residues. CDR3 sequence: CACRQGEELFF. For the CDR3, the DNA is TGTGCCTGCCGACAGGGTGAGGAACTGTTTTTT.

The J gene is TRBJ2-1, the V gene TRBV5-1; the match to TRBD2 covers 16 bases. Germline CDR1 reads SGHRS; CDR2 reads YFSETQ. CDR3 size: 15 residues. The V segment lost 4 bases and the J segment 10 bases; nucleotides outside the gene matches: 5. As DNA, the CDR3 is TGCGCCAGCAGCCTGGGACTAGCGGGGGGGCTAGAGCAGTTCTTC. Its translation: CASSLGLAGGLEQFF.

The chain employs TRBV7-9 and TRBJ2-7, with a tentative D call TRBD1 (6 bases). Between the trimmed V and J ends, which lost 5 bases and 5 bases, there was a span of 19 bases. The CDR3 is 15 residues long. Germline CDR1 is SEHNR and CDR2 is FQNEAQ (reference sequence). The CDR3 loop reads CASSQAQGLRDEQYF. The CDR3 DNA reads TGTGCCAGCAGCCAGGCACAGGGCTTAAGGGACGAGCAGTACTTC. Full variable domain (missing parts from reference TRBV7-9 and TRBJ2-7): DTGVSQNPRHKITKRGQNVTFRCDPISEHNRLYWYRQTLGQGPEFLTYFQNEAQLEKSRLLSDRFSAERPKGSFSTLEIQRTEQGDSAMYLCASSQAQGLRDEQYFGPGTRLTVT.

The chain joins TRBV15 to TRBJ1-1; TRBD1 agrees at 8 bases. This CDR3 contains 18 residues. J lost 0 bases, V lost 1 base, and 10 bases had no gene match. Germline-derived CDR1 and CDR2 are LNHNV and YYDKDF (reference sequence). CDR3: CATSRGGSRGPMNTEAFF. The DNA of the CDR3 is TGTGCCACCAGCAGAGGGGGGAGCAGGGGGCCCATGAACACTGAAGCTTTCTTT.

The rearrangement joins TRBV19 to TRBJ1-1; no clear D. Germline CDR1 and CDR2: LNHDA and SQIVND (reference sequence). The CDR3 runs to 12 residues. V lost 3 bases to trimming and J lost 7 bases, with 9 bases between them. In DNA form, the CDR3 reads TGTGCCAGTAGTATGATGGGAGGTGAAGCTTTCTTT. The encoded protein is CASSMMGGEAFF.

The CDR3 is CASSLDEQETQYF. The CDR3 nucleotides are TGTGCCAGCAGCTTGGATGAGCAAGAGACCCAGTACTTC. The chain links TRBV5-6 to TRBJ2-5; D unclear. V shed 0 bases and J shed 2 bases, with 5 bases lying between them. Germline CDR1 is SGHDT and CDR2 is YYEEEE. The CDR3 loop spans 13 amino acids.

V usage is TRBV7-3 and J usage is TRBJ2-7; the D gene is possibly TRBD2 (5 bases). Germline V gene sequence: CDR1 SGHTA, CDR2 FQGTGA. The CDR3 has 13 amino acids. Between the trimmed V and J ends, which lost 5 bases and 6 bases, there was a span of 14 bases. CDR3 in DNA: TGTGCCAGCAGCCCGTTTGGAGGTCCCGAGCAGTACTTC. Its protein product is CASSPFGGPEQYF.

J is TRBJ2-1 and V is TRBV5-1, with 9 bases lining up with TRBD2. J was trimmed by 4 bases and V by 0 bases; bases with no gene match: 5. There are 16 residues in the CDR3. The germline gives CDR1 SGHRS, CDR2 YFSETQ. The CDR3 reads CASSLAPSGIYNEQFF. The DNA for the CDR3 is TGCGCCAGCAGCTTGGCTCCTAGCGGGATATACAATGAGCAGTTCTTC.

This chain uses TRBV5-5 with TRBJ2-7; TRBD1 is a possible D gene (7 bases). This CDR3 is 14 amino acids long. In germline, CDR1 is SGHKS, CDR2 YYEKEE (reference sequence). Deletions cut 2 bases from V and 2 bases from J, with 11 bases between. CDR3 sequence reads: CASSFQGGAYEQYF. In DNA form, the CDR3 reads TGTGCCAGCAGCTTCCAGGGGGGAGCCTACGAGCAGTACTTC. The entire variable domain, with the rest obtained from reference TRBV5-5 and TRBJ2-7, is as follows: DAGVTQSPTHLIKTRGQQVTLRCSPISGHKSVSWYQQVLGQGPQFIFQYYEKEERGRGNFPDRFSARQFPNYSSELNVNALLLGDSALYLCASSFQGGAYEQYFGPGTRLTVT.

This clone is a singleton in its sample. The V call is TRBV28, the J call TRBJ2-6, with D tentatively TRBD1 (6 bases). V lost 10 bases, J lost 4 bases, and 17 bases lay in between. This CDR3 is built from 15 residues. Germline V gives CDR1 MDHEN, CDR2 SYDVKM. This CDR3 reads CATYPGTTGANVLTF. In nucleotides, the CDR3 is TGTGCCACCTACCCGGGGACAACGGGGGCCAACGTCCTGACTTTC.

The rearrangement uses TRBV13 and TRBJ1-6; tentatively, D is TRBD1 (5 bases). The CDR3 sequence is 17 residues long. The V end lost 5 bases, the J end lost 0 bases, and 14 bases lay between the germline ends. Per germline, CDR1 PRHDT and CDR2 FYEKMQ (reference sequence). Here the CDR3 DNA reads TGTGCCAGCAGCGGGCGGGGGGAAAGCTCCTATAATTCACCCCTCCACTTT. This gives the protein CASSGRGESSYNSPLHF. The full variable domain, rest sourced from reference TRBV13 and TRBJ1-6, is AAGVIQSPRHLIKEKRETATLKCYPIPRHDTVYWYQQGPGQDPQFLISFYEKMQSDKGSIPDRFSAQQFSDYHSELNMSSLELGDSALYFCASSGRGESSYNSPLHFGNGTRLTVT.

The chain recombines TRBV15 with TRBJ2-3, with 14 bases lining up with TRBD2. After removal of 4 bases from V and 4 bases from J, the junction contained 7 bases not matched to a gene. Germline lookup yields CDR1 LNHNV and CDR2 YYDKDF (reference sequence). The CDR3 has 17 residues. The CDR3, as DNA: TGTGCCACCAGCAAAGGACTAGCGGGGGGCATCGCAGATACGCAGTATTTT. Translation: CATSKGLAGGIADTQYF.

The rearrangement joins TRBV27 to TRBJ2-1; D not resolved. This CDR3 has 14 amino acids. Germline V lookup: CDR1 MNHEY, CDR2 SMNVEV (reference sequence). Trimming shortened V by 3 bases and J by 0 bases, and 6 bases separated the two germline ends. This CDR3 reads CASSLEYSYNEQFF. The CDR3, as DNA: TGTGCCAGCAGTTTGGAGTACTCCTACAATGAGCAGTTCTTC.

The count of this clone is one. The rearrangement links TRBV10-3 to TRBJ1-3, with D possibly TRBD1 on 5 matching bases. With 2 bases removed from V and 0 bases from J, the gap between germline ends came to 8 bases. The V gene's germline CDR1 is ENHRY and CDR2 SYGVKD. This CDR3 spans 15 amino acids. The CDR3: CAISEGGLSGNTIYF. The CDR3, as DNA: TGTGCCATCAGTGAGGGGGGACTCTCTGGAAACACCATATATTTT.

The rearrangement joins TRBV19 to TRBJ2-7, with D perhaps TRBD1 (5 bases). Germline V gives CDR1 LNHDA, CDR2 SQIVND (reference sequence). The CDR3 length is 14 residues. The V end was cut by 5 bases, the J end by 5 bases, with 16 bases between. CDR3 amino acids: CASSSTVSTNEQYF. CDR3 nucleotide sequence: TGTGCCAGTAGTTCGACAGTTTCAACCAACGAGCAGTACTTC.

V usage is TRBV4-2 and J usage is TRBJ1-6; the D gene is possibly TRBD1 (6 bases). The CDR3 spans 16 residues. The germline V gene encodes CDR1 LGHNA and CDR2 YNFKEQ. V was pared by 0 bases and J by 2 bases, with 8 bases between. As DNA, the CDR3 is TGTGCCAGCAGCCAAGATGAGGGGGCCTATAATTCACCCCTCCACTTT. It specifies CASSQDEGAYNSPLHF.

The rearrangement uses TRBV19 and TRBJ1-1, with D uncertain. V lost 3 bases, J lost 3 bases, and 5 bases lay in between. This CDR3 has 12 amino acids. The germline gives CDR1 LNHDA, CDR2 SQIVND (reference sequence). The CDR3 bases are TGTGCCAGTAGTATCCCTTACACTGAAGCTTTCTTT. Its protein product is CASSIPYTEAFF. The whole variable domain, remainder taken from reference TRBV19 and TRBJ1-1, is DGGITQSPKYLFRKEGQNVTLSCEQNLNHDAMYWYRQDPGQGLRLIYYSQIVNDFQKGDIAEGYSVSREKKESFPLTVTSAQKNPTAFYLCASSIPYTEAFFGQGTRLTVV.

The rearrangement joins TRBV4-1 to TRBJ1-5; perhaps TRBD1 as D (5 bases). V lost 4 bases and J 4 bases, leaving 11 bases between the germline ends. This CDR3 comprises 14 residues. Germline V gene data show CDR1 as MGHRA and CDR2 as YSYEKL. The CDR3 nucleotides read TGCGCCAGCAGCCTCGGGGGGAGTAATCAGCCCCAGCATTTT. Translation gives CASSLGGSNQPQHF.

The gene calls are TRBV6-5 and TRBJ1-2, with 10 bases that match TRBD1. Losses at the gene ends were 9 bases for V and 7 bases for J; bases not matched to a gene: 8. The CDR3 spans 13 residues. Germline assignment: CDR1 MNHEY and CDR2 SVGAGI. In DNA form, the CDR3 reads TGTGCCAGTCACATAGGACAGGGGGTTGGCTACACCTTC. Translating gives CASHIGQGVGYTF.

V gene TRBV7-2 combines with J gene TRBJ2-1; no firm D call. The CDR3 extends over 13 amino acids. The ends were cut back, 5 bases at V and 8 bases at J, with 13 bases in the middle. The V gene's germline CDR1 is SGHTA and CDR2 FQGNSA. CDR3 region: CASSAITFHEQFF. The CDR3 DNA reads TGTGCCAGCAGCGCGATAACCTTCCATGAGCAGTTCTTC.

The chain links TRBV4-1 to TRBJ1-2; no clear D. V dropped 4 bases and J dropped 5 bases, with 17 bases sitting between them. Germline V CDR1 and CDR2: MGHRA, YSYEKL. The CDR3 has 15 amino acids. The CDR3 DNA sequence: TGCGCCAGCAGCCCTCAAGATACCCCGGGATATGGCTACACCTTC. It codes for CASSPQDTPGYGYTF.

The J gene is TRBJ2-7, the V gene TRBV5-4, with 9 bases matching TRBD2. After removal of 0 bases from V and 2 bases from J, the junction contained 3 bases not matched to a gene. The CDR3 totals 15 residues. Germline CDR1 and CDR2: SGHNT and YYREEE (reference sequence). CDR3 coding DNA: TGTGCCAGCAGCTTGGGAAGCGGGAGGCCCTACGAGCAGTACTTC. Amino acid sequence: CASSLGSGRPYEQYF.

V usage is TRBV7-9 and J usage is TRBJ1-1; no clear D. This CDR3 contains 14 residues. Germline V gene lookup returns CDR1 SEHNR and CDR2 FQNEAQ (reference sequence). V was clipped by 2 bases and J by 3 bases, with 10 bases between them. Written as DNA, the CDR3 is TGTGCCAGCAGCTTATCGGCAGGCGACACTGAAGCTTTCTTT. Translating gives CASSLSAGDTEAFF. Full variable domain (outside the CDR3, taken from reference TRBV7-9 and TRBJ1-1): DTGVSQNPRHKITKRGQNVTFRCDPISEHNRLYWYRQTLGQGPEFLTYFQNEAQLEKSRLLSDRFSAERPKGSFSTLEIQRTEQGDSAMYLCASSLSAGDTEAFFGQGTRLTVV.